A selection of T cell receptor beta chains follows, all from one sample in a study of PD-L1 blockade in urothelial cancer. Data came from immunoSEQ multiplex PCR; TCRdb stores just in-frame clones and leaves some out. Among 40,000 to 50,000 clones listed, 80% to 90% were seen once. Sequencing was performed on PBMCs, taken around atezolizumab (anti-PD-L1) treatment. The receptors stem from a man in his 70s with urothelial cancer. CDR3s include the opening cysteine and the closing phenylalanine or tryptophan. D genes are given only for firm matches. Rows may omit the clone size; those that give it use once, few, many or a size class.

clone_size,d_call,j_call,v_call,cdr3_nt,cdr3_aa
-,-,TRBJ2-7,TRBV6-1,TGTGCCAGCAGTCCCCGTGGGTCGGGATACGAGCAGTACTTC,CASSPRGSGYEQYF
-,TRBD1,TRBJ1-3,TRBV4-3,TGCGCCAGCAGCCAAGGGACAGGGGGTAGCTCTGGAAACACCATATATTTT,CASSQGTGGSSGNTIYF
-,-,TRBJ2-3,TRBV4-2,TGTGCCAGCAGCCAAGTTGGCGGGGCGGGGTCAGATACGCAGTATTTT,CASSQVGGAGSDTQYF
-,TRBD1,TRBJ2-1,TRBV2,TGTGCCAGCAGCCTAAGGACAGGGGGCAGGAATGAGCAGTTCTTC,CASSLRTGGRNEQFF
-,TRBD1,TRBJ2-5,TRBV5-1,TGCGCCAGCAGCGCGACAGGGGGCGTGACCCAGTACTTC,CASSATGGVTQYF
-,-,TRBJ1-2,TRBV5-6,TGTGCCAGCAGCTTGAATTTAGGGCAGGGTGGCTACACCTTC,CASSLNLGQGGYTF
-,-,TRBJ1-2,TRBV19,TGTGCCAGTAGACGCGGCGTGGGCTATGGCTACACCTTC,CASRRGVGYGYTF
-,TRBD1,TRBJ2-1,TRBV19,TGTGCCAGTAATGACAGGGACAATGAGCAGTTCTTC,CASNDRDNEQFF
-,-,TRBJ2-6,TRBV7-3,TGTGCCAGCAGCTCCTCCGGTAGCTCTGGGGCCAACGTCCTGACTTTC,CASSSSGSSGANVLTF
-,-,TRBJ2-3,TRBV6-5,TGTGCCAGCAGCTCCCGGGATCGTGGAGCAGATACGCAGTATTTT,CASSSRDRGADTQYF
-,TRBD1,TRBJ2-2,TRBV5-4,TGTGCCAGCAGCCCCCGGGACAGAGGAACCGGGGAGCTGTTTTTT,CASSPRDRGTGELFF
-,TRBD2,TRBJ2-1,TRBV2,TGTGCCAGCATTGGGACTAGCGGCTACAATGAGCAGTTCTTC,CASIGTSGYNEQFF
-,-,TRBJ1-4,TRBV29-1,TGCAGCGCCAGGGGCGTTTTAAGTAAAACTAATGAAAAACTGTTTTTT,CSARGVLSKTNEKLFF
-,TRBD1,TRBJ1-6,TRBV5-1,TGCGCCAGCAGCTTCGGGACAGTGTTTGATTCACCCCTCCACTTT,CASSFGTVFDSPLHF
-,TRBD2,TRBJ2-2,TRBV19,TGTGCCAGTAGTATGAGCGGGAGGGCCAAATTTACCGGGGAGCTGTTTTTT,CASSMSGRAKFTGELFF
-,TRBD2,TRBJ2-3,TRBV18,TGTGCCAGCCGGCCCCCTAGCGGCGGGACAGATACGCAGTATTTT,CASRPPSGGTDTQYF
-,TRBD1,TRBJ1-4,TRBV14,TGTGCCAGCAGCTCCCCCGAGGGGGCCAACCTAAATGAAAAACTGTTTTTT,CASSSPEGANLNEKLFF
once,TRBD1,TRBJ1-4,TRBV9,TGTGCCAGCAGCGTAGGGGGACAGCTTAATGAAAAACTGTTTTTT,CASSVGGQLNEKLFF
once,TRBD1,TRBJ2-5,TRBV5-4,TGTGCCAGCAGCCCCGGGACAGTTGGGGCCCAGTACTTC,CASSPGTVGAQYF
-,-,TRBJ1-4,TRBV19,TGTGCCAGTAGCCTCCTTGGGCGCGAAAAACTGTTTTTT,CASSLLGREKLFF
-,TRBD1,TRBJ2-7,TRBV28,TGTGCCAGCACCCTGACAGGGGCCCCCTACGAGCAGTACTTC,CASTLTGAPYEQYF
once,-,TRBJ1-5,TRBV7-6,TGTGCCAGCAGCTTAGGCTGGGCCAGGGATGTTAGCAATCAGCCCCAGCATTTT,CASSLGWARDVSNQPQHF
-,TRBD2,TRBJ2-7,TRBV27,TGTGCCAGCAGTGGAAGGACTAGCGGGATATACGAGCAGTACTTC,CASSGRTSGIYEQYF
-,-,TRBJ2-2,TRBV4-3,TGCGCCAGCAGCCAACAGGGTGAGGCGAGCGGGGAGCTGTTTTTT,CASSQQGEASGELFF
-,TRBD1,TRBJ1-5,TRBV19,TGTGCCAGTAGTATAGGCCCGGGACAGGGGGGCGGTCAGCCCCAGCATTTT,CASSIGPGQGGGQPQHF
-,TRBD1,TRBJ2-3,TRBV6-4,TGTGCCAGCAGCGCGACAGGGAATATCGCAGATACGCAGTATTTT,CASSATGNIADTQYF
-,-,TRBJ1-2,TRBV6-1,TGTGCCAGCACTCCCCGGGGCAGGGAGGGCTATGGCTACACCTTC,CASTPRGREGYGYTF
few,TRBD1,TRBJ2-1,TRBV7-3,TGTGCCAGCAGCATGGACAGGAGCTCCTACAATGAGCAGTTCTTC,CASSMDRSSYNEQFF
-,-,TRBJ1-1,TRBV5-4,TGTGCCAGCAGTTCCGCCAGGGGAACTGAAGCTTTCTTT,CASSSARGTEAFF
-,-,TRBJ2-7,TRBV6-5,TGTGCCAGCAGCTCTCCAGGCGTGCAGTACTTC,CASSSPGVQYF
-,TRBD1,TRBJ2-7,TRBV2,TGTGCCAGCACTCGCCGGGACAGGGGTTCCTACGAGCAGTACTTC,CASTRRDRGSYEQYF
-,TRBD2,TRBJ2-1,TRBV5-6,TGTGCCAGCAGCCCAGCGGGGGGGTCCTCCTACAATGAGCAGTTCTTC,CASSPAGGSSYNEQFF
-,TRBD2,TRBJ2-6,TRBV5-4,TGTGCCAGCAGCAGCCGAGGCGCGGGAGCGTCTGGGGCCAACGTCCTGACTTTC,CASSSRGAGASGANVLTF
once,-,TRBJ2-7,TRBV6-6,TGTGCCAGCAGTTATCTTTACGAGCAGTACTTC,CASSYLYEQYF
-,TRBD2,TRBJ2-3,TRBV13,TGTGCCAGCAGCAGCCAGCGGGGCCCGCAGTATTTT,CASSSQRGPQYF
-,-,TRBJ2-3,TRBV7-9,TGTGCCAGCAGCCAAGGTGGCGGGACCACAGATACGCAGTATTTT,CASSQGGGTTDTQYF
-,-,TRBJ2-7,TRBV7-2,TGTGCCAGCAGGGCATCCTCCTACGAGCAGTACTTC,CASRASSYEQYF
-,-,TRBJ1-4,TRBV2,TGTGCCAGCAGAGGAGGCTCAGGGAGGGAAAAACTGTTTTTT,CASRGGSGREKLFF
-,-,TRBJ2-2,TRBV28,TGTGCCAGCAGTTCCTCGTCAGGGATGGCCGGGGAGCTGTTTTTT,CASSSSSGMAGELFF
-,TRBD2,TRBJ2-7,TRBV9,TGTGCCAGCAGCTCGGGAAGCGGGGGGGTAGAGCAGTACTTC,CASSSGSGGVEQYF
-,TRBD1,TRBJ1-2,TRBV5-4,TGTGCCAGCAGCCCGGACAGGGGTTATTCTAACTATGGCTACACCTTC,CASSPDRGYSNYGYTF
-,-,TRBJ1-5,TRBV6-1,TGTGCCAGCATGGACAATAGCAATCAGCCCCAGCATTTT,CASMDNSNQPQHF
-,-,TRBJ2-3,TRBV9,TGTGCCAGCAGCGCCGACACCTCAATAGAAAACACAGATACGCAGTATTTT,CASSADTSIENTDTQYF
once,-,TRBJ2-7,TRBV18,TGTGCCAGCTCCCGCGGGCAGGCCCGAGGTCACGGTTCCTCCGAGCAGTACTTC,CASSRGQARGHGSSEQYF
-,-,TRBJ2-1,TRBV19,TGTGCCAGTAGTATCGGGAGAGGGTCCTACAATGAGCAGTTCTTC,CASSIGRGSYNEQFF
-,TRBD2,TRBJ2-5,TRBV2,TGTGCCAGTAAGCGGGAGGGATTAGAGACCCAGTACTTC,CASKREGLETQYF
-,-,TRBJ1-2,TRBV5-1,TGCGCCAGCAGCTTAGAGAGAGCTAACTATGGCTACACCTTC,CASSLERANYGYTF